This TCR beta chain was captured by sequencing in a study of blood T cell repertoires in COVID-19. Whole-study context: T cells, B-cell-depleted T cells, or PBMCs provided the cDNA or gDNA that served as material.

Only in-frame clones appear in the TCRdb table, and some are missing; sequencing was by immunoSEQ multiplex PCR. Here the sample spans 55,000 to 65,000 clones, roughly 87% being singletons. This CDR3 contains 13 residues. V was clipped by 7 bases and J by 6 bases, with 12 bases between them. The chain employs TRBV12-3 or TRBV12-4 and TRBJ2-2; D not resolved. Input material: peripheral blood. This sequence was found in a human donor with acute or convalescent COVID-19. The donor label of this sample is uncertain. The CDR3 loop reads CASKSYLAGELFF. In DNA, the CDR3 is TGTGCCAGCAAGAGTTATTTGGCCGGGGAGCTGTTTTTT.